The 9 T cell receptor beta chains presented below share a single source sample, sequenced in a study of T cells in Graves' hyperthyroidism and ophthalmopathy. RNA transcripts yielded amplified TCR beta CDR3 regions. TCR CDR3 underwent first-round RT-PCR with the HTBI primer set. TCRdb called the multiplex PCR reads again in MiXCR, with one record for every CDR3 protein. The sample shows 500,000 to 750,000 distinct CDR3 sequences, around 42% of them seen only once. Sequenced material: peripheral blood or thyroid tissue (not recorded which). These receptors were collected from a woman under 30 with Graves' hyperthyroidism.

V and J are TRBV24-1 and TRBJ2-5; TRBD1 agrees at 8 bases. The V gene's germline CDR1 is KGHDR and CDR2 SFDVKD. The CDR3 runs 12 residues. Losses at the gene ends were 11 bases for V and 5 bases for J; bases not matched to a gene: 6. The CDR3 DNA sequence: TGTGCCAACACAGGGGGATGGGAGACCCAGTACTTC. Residues: CANTGGWETQYF.

This clonotype has only a few counts. CDR3 residues: CATSDSASGTDTQYF. The CDR3 DNA reads TGTGCCACCAGTGATTCGGCTAGCGGTACAGATACGCAGTATTTT. This chain links TRBV24-1 with TRBJ2-3, with 7 bases matching TRBD2. The germline V gene has CDR1 KGHDR and CDR2 SFDVKD. The CDR3 covers 15 residues. V was pared by 2 bases and J by 3 bases, with 4 bases of the junction left unmatched.

This clonotype was counted between two and nine times. The chain combines TRBV9 with TRBJ2-2; 8 nucleotides agree with TRBD2. Looked up from germline, CDR1 is SGDLS and CDR2 is YYNGEE. The CDR3 extends over 15 amino acids. Trimming removed 3 bases from V and 2 bases from J; junction bases left unmatched: 3. CDR3 bases: TGTGCCAGCAGCGATACTAGCGGCAACACCGGGGAGCTGTTTTTT. Amino acid sequence: CASSDTSGNTGELFF. Based on the CDR3 plus reference TRBV9 and TRBJ2-2, the full variable domain is DSGVTQTPKHLITATGQRVTLRCSPRSGDLSVYWYQQSLDQGLQFLIQYYNGEERAKGNILERFSAQQFPDLHSELNLSSLELGDSALYFCASSDTSGNTGELFFGEGSRLTVL.

J is TRBJ2-5 and V is TRBV20-1; D perhaps matches TRBD2 (6 bases). V was clipped by 6 bases and J by 7 bases, with 12 bases between them. The germline V gene encodes CDR1 DFQATT and CDR2 SNEGSKA (reference sequence). The CDR3 is made up of 11 amino acids. CDR3 sequence (DNA): TGCAGTGCGAAGAAGGGAGGGACCCAGTACTTC. Its protein product is CSAKKGGTQYF.

Many counts were recorded for this clonotype. The chain combines TRBV20-1 with TRBJ2-5; 13 bases align to TRBD2. In germline, CDR1 is DFQATT, CDR2 SNEGSKA (reference sequence). The CDR3 totals 14 residues. V was clipped by 3 bases and J by 5 bases; unmatched bases: 3. The CDR3 coding sequence is TGCAGTGCTAGTTTACTAGCGGGAGGGGAGACCCAGTACTTC. This translates into CSASLLAGGETQYF.

There are a few counts of this clonotype. This sequence joins TRBV24-1 and TRBJ1-2, with 9 bases aligning to TRBD1. V trimming: 9 bases; J trimming: 3 bases; junction bases outside the gene matches: 7. The germline V gene has CDR1 KGHDR and CDR2 SFDVKD. The CDR3 sequence is 14 residues long. The CDR3 bases are TGTGCCACCCCTCCTAGGACAGGGGACTATGGCTACACCTTC. Amino acid sequence: CATPPRTGDYGYTF.

This clonotype was detected ten times or more. The rearrangement links TRBV12-3 or TRBV12-4 to TRBJ1-2; a possible D gene is TRBD1 (6 bases). V gave up 5 bases and J gave up 3 bases, with 16 bases separating them. This CDR3 has 15 residues. CDR3 sequence: CASSGEGRGDYGYTF. DNA for the CDR3: TGTGCCAGCAGTGGGGAAGGCAGGGGTGACTATGGCTACACCTTC.

This clonotype was observed at least ten times. This sequence joins TRBV12-5 and TRBJ1-1, with D hard to call. This CDR3 region has 12 residues. V was shortened by 1 base and J by 3 bases, with 3 bases between the two germline ends. Germline V gene data show CDR1 as LGHNT and CDR2 as FRNRAP. The CDR3 coding sequence is TGTGCTAGTGGTTTGGGGGACACTGAAGCTTTCTTT. Encoded protein: CASGLGDTEAFF.

V usage is TRBV29-1 and J usage is TRBJ2-4; 9 positions match TRBD1. This CDR3 has 13 amino acids. Germline CDR1 and CDR2: SQVTM and ANQGSEA. V trimming: 4 bases; J trimming: 8 bases; junction bases outside the gene matches: 6. Here the CDR3 reads CSVAGTGLDIQYF. DNA for the CDR3: TGCAGCGTTGCCGGGACAGGGCTCGACATTCAGTACTTC.